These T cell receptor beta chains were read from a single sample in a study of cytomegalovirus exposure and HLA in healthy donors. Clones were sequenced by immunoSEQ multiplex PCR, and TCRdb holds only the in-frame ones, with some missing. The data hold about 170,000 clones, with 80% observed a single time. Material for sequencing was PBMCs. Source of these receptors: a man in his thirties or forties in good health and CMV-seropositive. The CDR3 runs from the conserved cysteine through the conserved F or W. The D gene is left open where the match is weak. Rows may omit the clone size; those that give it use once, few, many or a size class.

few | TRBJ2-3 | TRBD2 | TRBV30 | CAWSVRLAGYTDTQYF | TGTGCCTGGAGTGTAAGACTAGCGGGATACACAGATACGCAGTATTTT
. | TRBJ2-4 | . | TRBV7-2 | CASSIQGMGNIQYF | TGTGCCAGCAGCATACAGGGTATGGGAAACATTCAGTACTTC
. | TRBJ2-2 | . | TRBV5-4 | CASSLDREGNTGELFF | TGTGCCAGCAGCCTGGACAGGGAGGGGAACACCGGGGAGCTGTTTTTT
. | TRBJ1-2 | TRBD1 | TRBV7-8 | CASSPQGAVGYTF | TGTGCCAGCAGCCCACAGGGGGCGGTTGGCTACACCTTC
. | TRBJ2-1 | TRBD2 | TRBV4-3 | CASSQDRRTSISNEQFF | TGCGCCAGCAGCCAAGATCGGAGGACTAGCATCTCCAATGAGCAGTTCTTC
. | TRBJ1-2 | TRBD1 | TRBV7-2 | CASSTGTGPNYGYTF | TGTGCCAGCAGCACGGGGACAGGCCCCAACTATGGCTACACCTTC
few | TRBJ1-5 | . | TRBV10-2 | CASSVARENQPQHF | TGCGCCAGCAGCGTGGCCAGGGAAAATCAGCCCCAGCATTTT
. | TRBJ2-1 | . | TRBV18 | CASSPRGGDSYNEQFF | TGTGCCAGCTCACCGAGGGGCGGGGACTCCTACAATGAGCAGTTCTTC
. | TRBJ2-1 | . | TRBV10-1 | CASSESTVSSYNEQFF | TGCGCCAGCAGTGAGTCTACAGTTAGCTCCTACAATGAGCAGTTCTTC
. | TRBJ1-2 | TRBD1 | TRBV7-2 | CASSLGDRAIGAGF | TGTGCCAGCAGCTTAGGGGACAGGGCTATTGGGGCAGGCTTC